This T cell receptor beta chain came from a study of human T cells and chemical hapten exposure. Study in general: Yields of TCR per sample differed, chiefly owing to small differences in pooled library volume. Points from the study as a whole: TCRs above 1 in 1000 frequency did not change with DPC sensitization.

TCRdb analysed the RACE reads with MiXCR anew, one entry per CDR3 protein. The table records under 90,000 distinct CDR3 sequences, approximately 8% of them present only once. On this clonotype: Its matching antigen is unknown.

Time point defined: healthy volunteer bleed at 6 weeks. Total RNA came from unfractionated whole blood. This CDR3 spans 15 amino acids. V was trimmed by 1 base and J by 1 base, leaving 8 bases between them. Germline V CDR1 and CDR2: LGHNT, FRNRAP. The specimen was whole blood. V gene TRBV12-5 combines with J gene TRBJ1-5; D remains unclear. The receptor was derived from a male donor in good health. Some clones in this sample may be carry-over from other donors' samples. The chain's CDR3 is CASGLGPGSNQPQHF. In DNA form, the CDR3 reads TGTGCTAGTGGTTTGGGCCCCGGGAGCAATCAGCCCCAGCATTTT.